The 11 T cell receptor beta chains below were found in one sample sequenced in a study of T cell clusters in autoimmune cytopenias. TRB amplification used approximately 250 ng of peripheral blood genomic DNA. TRB was amplified by touch-down multiplex PCR, primer pools A and B combined. Each CDR3 protein gets one entry in TCRdb, which reprocessed the multiplex PCR reads and gives no DNA. This sample's table has about 5,000 distinct CDR3 sequences. This sample was also put to use in a study of T cell repertoires in aging, cancer and after chemotherapy.

Sequencing was performed on peripheral blood. Source of these receptors: a human donor with chronic lymphocytic leukemia. The donor label of this sample is uncertain.

The chain has TRBV6-5 and TRBJ2-5; TCRdb names TRBD2, which stays unverified in the absence of DNA. Germline V lookup: CDR1 MNHEY, CDR2 SVGAGI. CDR3 length: 14 amino acids. The CDR3 is CASSSRRGGETQYF.

V usage is TRBV6-1 and J usage is TRBJ2-1. Germline CDR1 and CDR2: MNHNS and SASEGT. The CDR3 spans 13 residues. The CDR3: CASSELLRDEQFF.

The chain recombines TRBV5-1 with TRBJ2-5; TCRdb outputs TRBD1, but without DNA this stays unchecked. The CDR3 is 15 amino acids. Germline lookup yields CDR1 SGHRS and CDR2 YFSETQ. CDR3 sequence reads: CASSFPGGQQETQYF.

The rearrangement uses TRBV5-4 and TRBJ2-1. The CDR3 sequence is 15 residues long. Germline-derived CDR1 and CDR2 are SGHNT and YYREEE (reference sequence). This CDR3 is CASSLGGPSYNEQFF.

The CDR3 loop is CASSVTDRADYGYTF. V usage is TRBV9 and J usage is TRBJ1-2; TCRdb selects TRBD1, and the lack of DNA leaves this call unchecked. CDR1 and CDR2 from the germline V gene are SGDLS and YYNGEE. The CDR3 spans 15 residues.

The V gene is TRBV20-1, the J gene TRBJ1-4; the TRBD1 assignment by TCRdb is unverifiable without DNA. Looked up from germline, CDR1 is DFQATT and CDR2 is SNEGSKA (reference sequence). The CDR3 is made up of 13 amino acids. The CDR3 loop is CSASPGGSEKLFF.

This clonotype is medium-sized by frequency. V usage is TRBV15 and J usage is TRBJ2-2; TCRdb returns TRBD2, unconfirmable since there is no DNA. Germline V CDR1 and CDR2: LNHNV, YYDKDF (reference sequence). The CDR3 has 17 amino acids. The CDR3 sequence is CATSRDAAGSLTGELFF.

Judged by frequency, this clonotype is medium-sized. The V call is TRBV19, the J call TRBJ2-3; as DNA is missing, the TRBD2 call by TCRdb cannot be tested. The germline V gene encodes CDR1 LNHDA and CDR2 SQIVND (reference sequence). The CDR3 is 15 amino acids. CDR3 region: CASSIGGGAVDTQYF.

This chain uses TRBV6-6 with TRBJ1-4; TCRdb's D call, TRBD1, is unchecked because there is no DNA. Germline CDR1 is MNHNY and CDR2 is SVGAGI (reference sequence). The length of the CDR3 is 14 residues. CDR3 sequence: CASTRIGGNEKLFF.

The rearrangement links TRBV10-3 to TRBJ2-2; as DNA is missing, the TRBD1 call by TCRdb cannot be tested. The CDR3 has 15 amino acids. The V gene's germline CDR1 is ENHRY and CDR2 SYGVKD. The CDR3 reads CAISDPGVTTGELFF.

According to its frequency, this clonotype is medium-sized. This sequence joins TRBV6-5 and TRBJ2-1; with no DNA, the TCRdb D assignment of TRBD2 cannot be verified. The CDR3 is made up of 14 amino acids. Germline V lookup: CDR1 MNHEY, CDR2 SVGAGI. The CDR3 protein is CASSKVEGYNEQFF.